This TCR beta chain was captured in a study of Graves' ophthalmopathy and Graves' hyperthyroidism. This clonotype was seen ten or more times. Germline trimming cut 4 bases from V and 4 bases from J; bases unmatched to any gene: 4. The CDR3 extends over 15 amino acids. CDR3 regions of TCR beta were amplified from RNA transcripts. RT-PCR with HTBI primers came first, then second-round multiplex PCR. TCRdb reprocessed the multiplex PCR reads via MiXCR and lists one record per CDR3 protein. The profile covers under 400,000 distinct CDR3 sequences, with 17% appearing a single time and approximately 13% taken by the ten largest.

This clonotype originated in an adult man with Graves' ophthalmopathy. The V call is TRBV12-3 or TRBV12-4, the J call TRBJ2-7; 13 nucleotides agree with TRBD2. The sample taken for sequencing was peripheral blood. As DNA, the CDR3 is TGTGCCAGCAGTTGGACTAGCGGGGGATCGTACGAGCAGTACTTC. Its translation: CASSWTSGGSYEQYF.